This T cell receptor beta chain stems from a study of low-dose radiotherapy and immunotherapy resistance in tumors. Turning to the study itself: Cohort 2 patients were irradiated with 1 Gy every two weeks, reaching 13 Gy over 26 weeks.

TRAV- and TRBV-specific primers, spanning alpha and beta chains, primed first-strand cDNA. A constant-region primer paired with the V-primer adapter amplified TCRs over approximately 20 PCR cycles. mRNA isolates were amplified via in vitro transcription. Using its own MiXCR run on the reads, TCRdb lists one record per CDR3 protein. The table records 75,000 to 95,000 distinct CDR3 sequences, 18% of them present only once. This clonotype was seen ten or more times. Specified time point: before trial treatment. Donors, who were enrolled in a single-arm phase I dose-escalation trial, received nivolumab, ipilimumab, aspirin, low-dose cyclophosphamide and low-dose radiotherapy. The TCR was taken from a male donor with prostate cancer. The material sequenced was PBMCs, taken before treatment.

CDR3 in DNA: TGTGCCAGCAGGCGACAGGGGGGGAACACTGAAGCTTTCTTT. Translating it yields CASRRQGGNTEAFF. J is TRBJ1-1 and V is TRBV28; 9 positions agree with TRBD1. This CDR3 has 14 residues. The germline CDR1 and CDR2 sequences are MDHEN and SYDVKM. J gave up 1 base and V 6 bases, and 3 bases lay outside the gene matches.